These T cell receptor beta chains were read from a single sample in a study of T-cell memory formation after mild COVID-19. In TCRdb, the 5' RACE reads were re-called with MiXCR into one record per CDR3 protein. Of about 390,000 distinct CDR3 sequences in the sample, roughly 15% were seen once. Material: PBMCs or a T cell subset sorted from them (not recorded which). The receptors stem from a young man who had mild COVID-19 (a few samples of this study predate the infection). Cell type and time point are not known. CDR3s include the opening cysteine and the closing phenylalanine or tryptophan. A D gene is named only where the DNA matches it firmly. The size field is filled for only some rows; it gives once, few, many or a size class.

abundance,v_gene,d_gene,j_gene,CDR3aa,CDR3nt
.,TRBV7-3,.,TRBJ2-3,CASSRQGSRTDTQYF,TGTGCCAGCAGCCGACAAGGTTCTCGCACAGATACGCAGTATTTT
few,TRBV29-1,.,TRBJ2-2,CSVEDPRPGRRELFF,TGCAGCGTTGAAGACCCGAGACCCGGTAGGCGGGAGCTGTTTTTT
few,TRBV5-1,TRBD1,TRBJ2-3,CASSLLTGVGTDTQYF,TGCGCCAGCAGCTTATTAACAGGGGTCGGCACAGATACGCAGTATTTT
few,TRBV29-1,.,TRBJ2-3,CSVYKWDSTDTQYF,TGCAGCGTTTACAAATGGGACTCCACAGATACGCAGTATTTT
.,TRBV4-2,TRBD1,TRBJ1-1,CASSQVQGAGTEAFF,TGTGCCAGCAGCCAAGTCCAGGGGGCGGGCACTGAAGCTTTCTTT
few,TRBV6-5,.,TRBJ1-6,CASSYSIPNSYNSPLHF,TGTGCCAGCAGTTACTCGATACCGAATTCCTATAATTCACCCCTCCACTTT
many,TRBV5-1,.,TRBJ1-1,CASKSGGGSNTEAFF,TGCGCCAGCAAATCTGGGGGGGGCTCGAACACTGAAGCTTTCTTT
few,TRBV4-3,.,TRBJ2-7,CASSQAQTVSYEQYF,TGCGCAAGCAGCCAAGCCCAGACAGTCTCCTACGAGCAGTACTTC
.,TRBV5-1,TRBD2,TRBJ2-5,CASSSGTSGGAQETQYF,TGCGCCAGCAGCTCGGGGACTAGCGGGGGGGCCCAAGAGACCCAGTACTTC
.,TRBV4-2,TRBD1,TRBJ2-3,CASSHKLTRTGGASTDTQYF,TGTGCCAGCAGCCACAAGTTAACTCGGACAGGGGGCGCTTCTACAGATACGCAGTATTTT
.,TRBV20-1,TRBD2,TRBJ2-1,CSASGLAGHNNEQFF,TGCAGTGCTAGCGGCCTAGCGGGCCACAACAATGAGCAGTTCTTC
.,TRBV12-3/TRBV12-4,.,TRBJ2-1,CASSLHTSGHNEQFF,TGTGCCAGCAGTTTACACACAAGTGGGCACAATGAGCAGTTCTTC
.,TRBV3-1,TRBD1,TRBJ2-2,CASSQAGQGRDTGELFF,TGTGCCAGCAGCCAAGCCGGACAGGGTCGTGACACCGGGGAGCTGTTTTTT
.,TRBV11-2,TRBD1,TRBJ1-6,CASNWHDRGDSPLHF,TGTGCCAGCAACTGGCATGACAGGGGAGATTCACCCCTCCACTTT
.,TRBV7-2,.,TRBJ1-3,CASSLYLDAGGNTIYF,TGTGCCAGCAGCTTATACTTGGACGCGGGAGGAAACACCATATATTTT
few,TRBV28,.,TRBJ1-2,CASSLDRTVYGYTF,TGTGCCAGCAGTTTAGACAGGACCGTTTATGGCTACACCTTC
.,TRBV6-1,.,TRBJ1-5,CASNGRQNNQPQHF,TGTGCCAGCAACGGGCGACAGAACAATCAGCCCCAGCATTTT
.,TRBV5-6,.,TRBJ2-2,CASLGYAGELFF,TGTGCCAGCTTGGGTTACGCCGGGGAGCTGTTTTTT
few,TRBV5-1,.,TRBJ1-4,CASSLLSRGEKLFF,TGCGCCAGCAGCTTACTCTCTCGAGGGGAAAAACTGTTTTTT
few,TRBV10-3,.,TRBJ2-7,CAISEAAGPPYEQYF,TGTGCCATCAGTGAGGCGGCAGGGCCTCCCTACGAGCAGTACTTC
few,TRBV6-2/TRBV6-3,.,TRBJ1-1,CASSYEVFRNTEAFF,TGTGCCAGCAGTTACGAGGTGTTTCGGAACACTGAAGCTTTCTTT
.,TRBV20-1,.,TRBJ2-5,CSARESEETQYF,TGCAGTGCTAGAGAGTCGGAAGAGACCCAGTACTTC
.,TRBV4-3,TRBD1,TRBJ1-1,CASSAWDRENWSEAFF,TGCGCCAGCAGCGCGTGGGACAGGGAAAATTGGTCTGAAGCTTTCTTT
few,TRBV6-1,TRBD1,TRBJ1-5,CASSRGQGSNQPQHF,TGTGCCAGCAGCCGGGGACAGGGGAGCAATCAGCCCCAGCATTTT
few,TRBV6-5,TRBD2,TRBJ2-3,CASSRNSGGLTDTQYF,TGTGCCAGCAGCAGAAACAGCGGGGGGCTCACAGATACGCAGTATTTT